The 24 T cell receptor beta chains below all came from one sample that was sequenced in a study of T cell clones after liver transplantation (dated by TCRdb to 2018 to 2020). Library construction relied on the immunoSEQ multiplex PCR assay. Entries here come from immuneACCESS through TCRdb and include only in-frame sequences with V and J called. Some clones fail to appear in such tables; in the studies checked, an unresolved V gene covers under half of the shortfall, and the cause of the remainder is unknown. Within this sample are about 75,000 clones, with around four fifths of them counted one time only. The top ten constitute 2.1% of the sample. Sequenced here: CD4+ T cells from blood, sampled less than 50 months after liver transplant. The receptors come from a human patient who received a liver transplant. Post transplant, some T cells may arise from the graft donor.

This rearrangement joins TRBV4-3 to TRBJ2-3; no clear D. CDR1 and CDR2 from the germline V gene are LGHNA and YSLEER. The CDR3 consists of 14 residues. The V end lost 1 base, the J end lost 0 bases, and 5 bases lay between the germline ends. The CDR3 sequence is CASSQGTSTDTQYF. DNA for the CDR3: TGCGCCAGCAGCCAAGGAACTAGCACAGATACGCAGTATTTT.

The V and J genes are TRBV19 and TRBJ1-1, with 7 bases identical to TRBD1. Per the germline V gene, CDR1 is LNHDA and CDR2 is SQIVND (reference sequence). This CDR3 region has 14 residues. V shed 4 bases, J shed 5 bases, and the junction held 7 bases outside the gene matches. This chain's CDR3 is CASSTDRVGTEAFF. The CDR3 DNA reads as TGTGCCAGTAGTACCGACAGGGTGGGGACTGAAGCTTTCTTT.

The chain has TRBV5-1 and TRBJ2-3; D ambiguous. Germline assignment: CDR1 SGHRS and CDR2 YFSETQ. Trimming stripped 7 bases from V and 2 bases from J, with 8 bases between. The CDR3 loop spans 12 amino acids. As DNA, the CDR3 is TGCGCCAGCTCCGGTAACACAGATACGCAGTATTTT. It codes for CASSGNTDTQYF.

V gene TRBV5-1 combines with J gene TRBJ1-1; 8 nucleotides match TRBD1. The CDR3 spans 14 residues. After removal of 4 bases from V and 6 bases from J, the junction contained 8 bases not matched to a gene. Germline values: CDR1 SGHRS, CDR2 YFSETQ. CDR3 residues: CASSAGQGLAEAFF. The DNA of the CDR3 is TGCGCCAGCAGCGCAGGACAGGGATTGGCTGAAGCTTTCTTT.

This clone showed up just once. The chain links TRBV19 to TRBJ2-3, with D perhaps matching TRBD2 (6 bases). Trimming left V 3 bases short and J 2 bases short, with 15 bases between. In germline, CDR1 is LNHDA, CDR2 SQIVND (reference sequence). This CDR3 is 16 amino acids long. This CDR3 reads CASSIQAGLITDTQYF. The DNA of the CDR3 is TGTGCCAGTAGTATCCAAGCGGGTCTCATCACAGATACGCAGTATTTT.

The chain uses TRBV9 and TRBJ2-5; either TRBD1 or TRBD2 may fit D (6 bases each). CDR1 and CDR2 (germline): SGDLS, YYNGEE. The V end lost 4 bases, the J end lost 1 base, and 17 bases lay between the germline ends. CDR3 length: 16 residues. The CDR3: CASSPDVGGGQETQYF. The CDR3 DNA reads as TGTGCCAGCAGCCCAGATGTAGGAGGGGGCCAAGAGACCCAGTACTTC.

This rearrangement joins TRBV7-6 to TRBJ2-6, with 8 bases aligning to TRBD2. The CDR3 is made up of 18 amino acids. Unmatched junction bases numbered 9, after V lost 5 bases and J lost 0 bases. Germline assignment: CDR1 SGHVS and CDR2 FNYEAQ. In DNA, the CDR3 is TGTGCCAGCAGCCACATACGGACTAGCCCCTCTGGGGCCAACGTCCTGACTTTC. Translated, it gives CASSHIRTSPSGANVLTF.

The rearrangement links TRBV18 to TRBJ1-4; D is perhaps TRBD1 (6 bases). The CDR3 has 15 amino acids. Germline V lookup: CDR1 KGHSH, CDR2 LQKENI. V dropped 5 bases and J dropped 5 bases, with 15 bases sitting between them. The CDR3 loop reads CASSFQGTQNEKLFF. CDR3 DNA: TGTGCCAGCTCATTCCAGGGGACACAAAATGAAAAACTGTTTTTT.

This chain joins TRBV11-2 and TRBJ2-2; tentative D call: TRBD2 (5 bases). V was clipped by 11 bases and J by 7 bases, with 8 bases between them. This CDR3 has 10 residues. The germline gives CDR1 SGHAT, CDR2 FQNNGV. CDR3 sequence reads: CASGVGELFF. In nucleotides, the CDR3 is TGTGCCTCCGGGGTCGGGGAGCTGTTTTTT.

The CDR3 is CASKQGINSPLHF. The CDR3 region has the DNA TGTGCCTCTAAACAGGGGATTAATTCACCCCTCCACTTT. This sequence joins TRBV7-2 and TRBJ1-6; 7 bases map to TRBD1. The CDR3 contains 13 residues. V dropped 11 bases and J dropped 6; count of bases not matched to a gene: 7. Germline CDR1 reads SGHTA; CDR2 reads FQGNSA.

The chain recombines TRBV5-6 with TRBJ1-3, with no clear D. V shed 4 bases and J shed 2 bases, with 10 bases lying between them. Germline CDR1 is SGHDT and CDR2 is YYEEEE. This CDR3 is built from 14 residues. The CDR3 sequence: CASSPLEAGNTIYF. The CDR3 DNA is TGTGCCAGCAGCCCACTAGAGGCTGGAAACACCATATATTTT.

The chain employs TRBV2 and TRBJ2-3, with 7 bases matching TRBD1. J was trimmed by 3 bases and V by 0 bases; bases with no gene match: 6. Germline CDR1 is SNHLY and CDR2 is FYNNEI. The length of the CDR3 is 16 residues. The CDR3, as DNA: TGTGCCAGCAGTGAAGCGTGGGCAGGGGGAACAGATACGCAGTATTTT. The encoded protein is CASSEAWAGGTDTQYF.

The chain combines TRBV10-3 with TRBJ1-4, with 9 nucleotides matching TRBD1. The CDR3 sequence is 15 residues long. CDR1 and CDR2 (germline): ENHRY, SYGVKD. Trimming cost V 3 bases and J 8 bases; bases outside gene matches: 7. In DNA form, the CDR3 reads TGTGCCATCAGTGACCCCGGGACAGGGAGCGAAAAACTGTTTTTT. Translated: CAISDPGTGSEKLFF.

The chain's CDR3 is CASSQGGASGTQYF. CDR3 DNA: TGTGCCAGCAGCCAAGGTGGTGCATCGGGTACGCAGTATTTT. The gene calls are TRBV4-2 and TRBJ2-3; D ambiguous. The CDR3 is made up of 14 amino acids. Trimming pared 1 base from V and 8 bases from J, leaving 13 bases between. CDR1 and CDR2 from the germline V gene are LGHNA and YNFKEQ.

The chain employs TRBV11-2 and TRBJ2-3; D gene uncertain. Germline V gives CDR1 SGHAT, CDR2 FQNNGV. The CDR3 is 15 residues long. The V end was cut by 3 bases, the J end by 3 bases, with 13 bases between. CDR3 loop: CASSLRVNPTDTQYF. The CDR3 DNA is TGTGCCAGCAGCTTGCGTGTCAATCCTACAGATACGCAGTATTTT.

The rearrangement links TRBV14 to TRBJ1-2; D not resolved. The CDR3 covers 14 residues. The V end was cut by 4 bases, the J end by 3 bases, with 12 bases between. Germline V gene sequence: CDR1 SGHDN, CDR2 FVKESK. The DNA for the CDR3 is TGTGCCAGCAGCCCCCCTGGTAGGCACTATGGCTACACCTTC. This sequence encodes CASSPPGRHYGYTF. Variable domain in full (rest from reference TRBV14 and TRBJ1-2): EAGVTQFPSHSVIEKGQTVTLRCDPISGHDNLYWYRRVMGKEIKFLLHFVKESKQDESGMPNNRFLAERTGGTYSTLKVQPAELEDSGVYFCASSPPGRHYGYTFGSGTRLTVV.

CDR3 residues: CAWTGDRFLNTEAFF. The CDR3 DNA reads TGTGCCTGGACGGGGGACAGATTTTTGAACACTGAAGCTTTCTTT. The chain couples TRBV30 to TRBJ1-1; 7 positions match TRBD1. The CDR3 covers 15 residues. Germline CDR1 is GTSNPN and CDR2 is SVGIG (reference sequence). V was pared by 4 bases and J by 0 bases, with 8 bases of the junction left unmatched.

The chain links TRBV5-6 to TRBJ1-3, with D maybe TRBD1 (6 bases). V gave up 4 bases and J gave up 0 bases, with 17 bases separating them. Germline-derived CDR1 and CDR2 are SGHDT and YYEEEE. The CDR3 consists of 17 residues. CDR3 coding DNA: TGTGCCAGCAGCGGGGAAGGGGGACGCACCTCTGGAAACACCATATATTTT. It translates to CASSGEGGRTSGNTIYF.

This clone appeared once. The chain uses TRBV7-2 and TRBJ2-1; D is unresolved. The CDR3 runs to 13 residues. Germline values: CDR1 SGHTA, CDR2 FQGNSA. The germline V and J ends were trimmed by 5 bases and 8 bases, with 13 bases remaining between them. CDR3 in amino acids: CASSPVGRHEQFF. The CDR3 region has the DNA TGTGCCAGCAGCCCCGTTGGTAGGCATGAGCAGTTCTTC.

The rearrangement joins TRBV9 to TRBJ2-3; D uncertain. V was trimmed by 0 bases and J by 2 bases, leaving 10 bases between them. Looked up from germline, CDR1 is SGDLS and CDR2 is YYNGEE. CDR3 length: 15 amino acids. CDR3: CASSVGADITDTQYF. CDR3 in DNA: TGTGCCAGCAGCGTAGGGGCGGATATCACAGATACGCAGTATTTT.

The V and J genes are TRBV6-6 and TRBJ2-2; no definite D call. The CDR3 spans 12 residues. The V end lost 4 bases, the J end lost 3 bases, and 3 bases lay between the germline ends. Germline V gene lookup returns CDR1 MNHNY and CDR2 SVGAGI (reference sequence). This chain's CDR3 is CASSLHTGELFF. CDR3 DNA: TGTGCCAGCAGTTTACACACCGGGGAGCTGTTTTTT.

This clone was counted once. This chain links TRBV7-9 with TRBJ2-5; possible D gene TRBD2, 6 bases. The CDR3 is 14 residues long. Trimming stripped 4 bases from V and 5 bases from J, with 14 bases between. The V gene's germline CDR1 is SEHNR and CDR2 FQNEAQ (reference sequence). In DNA form, the CDR3 reads TGTGCCAGCAGCTCGGGACTTCGGGGGGAGACCCAGTACTTC. Translating it yields CASSSGLRGETQYF.

This clone has just a few counts. The chain has TRBV10-3 and TRBJ2-1; 9 nucleotides agree with TRBD2. J lost 6 bases, V lost 6 bases, and 6 bases had no gene match. From germline, CDR1 is ENHRY and CDR2 SYGVKD. The CDR3 is 14 residues long. DNA of the CDR3: TGTGCCATCAGGGTAGCGGGAGCGGCCAATGAGCAGTTCTTC. It yields the protein CAIRVAGAANEQFF.

The gene calls are TRBV11-3 and TRBJ2-2, with a tentative D call TRBD2 (5 bases). Trimming removed 4 bases at V and 5 bases at J, with 11 bases between. The CDR3 length is 14 residues. The germline gives CDR1 SGHNT, CDR2 YENEEA. CDR3 coding DNA: TGTGCCAGCAGCTCCTTGGACTCGACCGGGGAGCTGTTTTTT. It translates to CASSSLDSTGELFF.